This paragraph covers one TCR beta chain sequence. Its antigen is not identified. Deep-level running was used for the assay. This table comes from immunoSEQ multiplex PCR, and its TCRdb copy is limited to in-frame clones, with some not included. This sample has 2,500,000 or so clones; approximately 93% occur once, and the top ten carry approximately 0.37%. The source of the sample is a study of shared clonotypes between healthy human individuals. Study summary: Ranging from 18 to 49 in age, donors were two women and a few men. The study, taken as a whole, reports: Naive subsets, compared against memory subsets, generally had larger estimated richness values.

The germline gives CDR1 SEHNR, CDR2 FQNEAQ (reference sequence). This CDR3 spans 13 amino acids. V was cut by 5 bases and J by 1 base, with 8 bases left in between. This sequence originates from a man between 18 and 35 years old in good health. Some clones in this sample may be carry-over from other donors' samples. The material sequenced was naive CD4+ T cells from PBMCs. The subset denotes: CD45RA+ positively selected. The rearrangement links TRBV7-9 to TRBJ1-1; D possibly corresponds to TRBD1 (5 bases). In DNA form, the CDR3 reads TGTGCCAGCAGCCACCAGGGGAACACTGAAGCTTTCTTT. Its protein product is CASSHQGNTEAFF.